The present entry profiles one TCR beta chain with its context. Its antigen is not identified. Uncontrolled infection, other autoimmune disease, pregnancy or lactation barred patients from enrollment. This sample was taken from a study of T cells in Graves' hyperthyroidism and ophthalmopathy. General observations from the study: For ophthalmopathy, model prediction preceded onset by a median about 6.2 months. Most thyroid clonotypes that were expanded above 0.001 also turned up in blood. The authors' 13 V-J model separated ophthalmopathy from stable hyperthyroidism.

Researchers took RNA transcripts and amplified the TCR beta CDR3 regions from them. TCR CDR3 regions were first amplified by RT-PCR with HTBI primers. TCRdb fed the multiplex PCR reads into MiXCR, producing one record per CDR3 protein. The sample contains about 610,000 distinct CDR3 sequences, under 60% of which appear only once. Material: peripheral blood or thyroid tissue (not recorded which). This receptor was taken from a woman aged 18-29 years with Graves' hyperthyroidism.

The CDR3, as DNA: TGTGCCAGCAGTGAAGGCGGACAACAAAATTCACCCCTCCACTTT. It yields the protein CASSEGGQQNSPLHF. This chain joins TRBV2 and TRBJ1-6; possible D gene TRBD1, 5 bases. Germline CDR1 and CDR2: SNHLY and FYNNEI. The CDR3 is 15 amino acids. With 1 base removed from V and 7 bases from J, the gap between germline ends came to 11 bases.